Listed here are 2 T cell receptor beta chains from one sample, sequenced in a study of blood T cells in healthy people across ages. Next came a second PCR, run for 7 to 11 cycles, which used a sample-barcoded 5' primer along with a J-beta primer mix. In TCRdb, the 5' RACE reads were re-called with MiXCR into one record per CDR3 protein. This sample has 710,000 or so distinct CDR3 sequences; about 20% occur once, and the top ten carry roughly 22%. The sample taken for sequencing was blood. These receptors were obtained from an older man in good health.

Only a few counts were recorded for this clonotype. Here the CDR3 DNA reads TGTGCCAGCTCACCGTCATTAGGGGTGAACACTGAAGCTTTCTTT. Residues: CASSPSLGVNTEAFF. This chain uses TRBV18 with TRBJ1-1, with D possibly being TRBD1 (5 bases). This CDR3 region has 15 residues. Per the germline V gene, CDR1 is KGHSH and CDR2 is LQKENI. Trimming cost V 3 bases and J 0 bases, with 11 bases left between them.

This clonotype was detected once. V is TRBV20-1 and J is TRBJ2-1; TRBD1 matches at 7 bases. V shed 6 bases and J 5 bases; nucleotides not matched to a gene: 10. The CDR3 is made up of 14 amino acids. Germline values: CDR1 DFQATT, CDR2 SNEGSKA (reference sequence). The CDR3 is CSALPRQGNNEQFF. CDR3 sequence (DNA): TGCAGTGCGTTACCGCGACAGGGCAACAATGAGCAGTTCTTC.